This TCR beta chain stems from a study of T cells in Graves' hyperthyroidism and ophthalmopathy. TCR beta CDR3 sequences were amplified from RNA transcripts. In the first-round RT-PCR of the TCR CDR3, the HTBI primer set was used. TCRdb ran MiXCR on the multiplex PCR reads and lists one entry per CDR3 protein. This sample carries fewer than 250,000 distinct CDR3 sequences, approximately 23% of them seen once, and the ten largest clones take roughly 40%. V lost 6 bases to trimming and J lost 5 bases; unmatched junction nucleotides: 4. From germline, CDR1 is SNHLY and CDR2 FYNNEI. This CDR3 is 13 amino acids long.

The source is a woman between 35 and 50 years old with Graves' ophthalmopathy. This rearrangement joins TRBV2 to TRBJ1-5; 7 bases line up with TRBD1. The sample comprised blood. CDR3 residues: CASSGDSHQPQHF. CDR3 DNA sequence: TGTGCCAGCAGCGGGGACAGTCATCAGCCCCAGCATTTT.